Each of the 18 T cell receptor beta chains below was sequenced from the same sample in a study of T cells in Graves' hyperthyroidism and ophthalmopathy. TCR beta CDR3 regions were amplified from RNA transcripts. The primer set for the first-round RT-PCR of the TCR CDR3 was HTBI. TCRdb re-called the multiplex PCR reads with MiXCR, one entry per CDR3 protein. The sample records 300,000 to 350,000 distinct CDR3 sequences, 15% to 20% being singletons. The sequenced sample consisted of blood. The receptors come from a woman between 45 and 60 years old with Graves' hyperthyroidism.

A few counts support this clonotype. The V gene is TRBV2, the J gene TRBJ1-1, with 7 positions matching TRBD1. V gave up 6 bases and J gave up 0 bases; unmatched junction bases: 7. The CDR3 consists of 15 residues. Germline lookup yields CDR1 SNHLY and CDR2 FYNNEI. The CDR3 DNA is TGTGCCAGCAGGGACAGGAGAAACATGAACACTGAAGCTTTCTTT. It is translated as CASRDRRNMNTEAFF. Full variable domain (outside the CDR3, taken from reference TRBV2 and TRBJ1-1): EPEVTQTPSHQVTQMGQEVILRCVPISNHLYFYWYRQILGQKVEFLVSFYNNEISEKSEIFDDQFSVERPDGSNFTLKIRSTKLEDSAMYFCASRDRRNMNTEAFFGQGTRLTVV.

The genes are TRBV28 and TRBJ2-1; 7 bases align to TRBD2. Trimming removed 5 bases from V and 6 bases from J; junction bases left unmatched: 16. The CDR3 is made up of 17 amino acids. Per germline, CDR1 MDHEN and CDR2 SYDVKM. The CDR3 sequence is CASSSLGGGGLVNEQFF. DNA of the CDR3: TGTGCCAGCAGTAGCCTTGGGGGGGGAGGGCTGGTCAATGAGCAGTTCTTC.

This clonotype occurred many times. The rearrangement joins TRBV29-1 to TRBJ1-2; weak D call: TRBD1 (6 bases). Trimming cost V 5 bases and J 0 bases, with 10 bases left between them. The CDR3 is made up of 13 amino acids. Per germline, CDR1 SQVTM and CDR2 ANQGSEA. CDR3: CSVKQGANYGYTF. The CDR3, as DNA: TGCAGCGTTAAACAGGGCGCTAACTATGGCTACACCTTC.

This clonotype occurred many times. CDR3 in amino acids: CASSLVEPTANMNTEAFF. The CDR3 bases are TGCGCCAGCAGCTTGGTAGAGCCAACAGCAAACATGAACACTGAAGCTTTCTTT. The chain recombines TRBV5-1 with TRBJ1-1; D is unresolved. Trimming took off 0 bases at V and 0 bases at J, with 18 bases between the two ends. Per germline, CDR1 SGHRS and CDR2 YFSETQ. The CDR3 runs 18 residues.

Only a few counts were recorded for this clonotype. The V and J genes are TRBV20-1 and TRBJ1-5; tentative D call: TRBD1 (6 bases). Deletions cut 2 bases from V and 8 bases from J, with 13 bases between. The CDR3 covers 13 residues. The germline V gene has CDR1 DFQATT and CDR2 SNEGSKA (reference sequence). The CDR3 bases are TGCAGTGCTAGATTAGGGGGGCTGGAGCCCCAGCATTTT. Its translation: CSARLGGLEPQHF.

This clonotype was picked up many times. The chain employs TRBV11-1 and TRBJ2-2, with TRBD1 matching over 10 bases. The germline V gene has CDR1 SGHAT and CDR2 FQDESV (reference sequence). J was trimmed by 3 bases and V by 5 bases; bases with no gene match: 9. This CDR3 is 17 amino acids long. CDR3 DNA: TGTGCCAGCAGCGACGCCGGGACAGGGGTTTACACCGGGGAGCTGTTTTTT. It encodes CASSDAGTGVYTGELFF.

There are many counts of this clonotype. V is TRBV28 and J is TRBJ2-3; no clear D. V was trimmed by 6 bases and J by 2 bases, leaving 6 bases between them. The CDR3 loop spans 12 amino acids. CDR1 is MDHEN and CDR2 is SYDVKM in the germline V gene. CDR3 loop: CASRGNTDTQYF. Written as DNA, the CDR3 is TGTGCCAGCAGGGGGAACACAGATACGCAGTATTTT.

This clonotype was recorded many times. V gene TRBV2 combines with J gene TRBJ2-3; TRBD2 aligns across 11 bases. V was clipped by 4 bases and J by 7 bases; unmatched bases: 7. Germline-derived CDR1 and CDR2 are SNHLY and FYNNEI. The CDR3 extends over 15 amino acids. The CDR3 loop is CASSGGLAAYHTQYF. CDR3 sequence (DNA): TGTGCCAGCAGTGGGGGACTAGCGGCCTATCATACGCAGTATTTT.

This clonotype was recorded many times. The chain has TRBV30 and TRBJ1-1; D is unclear. This CDR3 is 14 amino acids long. The V end lost 0 bases, the J end lost 10 bases, and 18 bases lay between the germline ends. In germline, CDR1 is GTSNPN, CDR2 SVGIG (reference sequence). CDR3 DNA: TGTGCCTGGAGTGTTTGGCAGGCCGATCGGGCAGCTTTCTTT. Its translation: CAWSVWQADRAAFF. Based on the CDR3 plus reference TRBV30 and TRBJ1-1, the full variable domain is SQTIHQWPATLVQPVGSPLSLECTVEGTSNPNLYWYRQAAGRGLQLLFYSVGIGQISSEVPQNLSASRPQDRQFILSSKKLLLSDSGFYLCAWSVWQADRAAFFGQGTRLTVV.

There are a few counts of this clonotype. This chain joins TRBV5-6 and TRBJ1-2; 11 bases map to TRBD1. In germline, CDR1 is SGHDT, CDR2 YYEEEE. V lost 0 bases to trimming and J lost 3 bases; unmatched junction nucleotides: 13. The CDR3 extends over 19 amino acids. DNA of the CDR3: TGTGCCAGCAGCTTGGCCCCCGGGACAGGGGGTTGGTTGGACTATGGCTACACCTTC. Encoded protein: CASSLAPGTGGWLDYGYTF.

This clonotype showed up just a few times. This chain joins TRBV20-1 and TRBJ1-1; no definite D call. Germline assignment: CDR1 DFQATT and CDR2 SNEGSKA (reference sequence). CDR3 length equals 10 residues. V was trimmed by 0 bases and J by 10 bases, leaving 6 bases between them. The DNA of the CDR3 is TGCAGTGCTAGAGAAAAGGCAGCTTTCTTT. Protein: CSAREKAAFF.

This clonotype was detected ten times or more. The chain links TRBV12-3 or TRBV12-4 to TRBJ1-1; D remains unclear. CDR3 length: 13 amino acids. Trimming took off 5 bases at V and 4 bases at J, with 11 bases between the two ends. CDR3 residues: CASSRTWGTEAFF. The CDR3 DNA sequence: TGTGCCAGCAGTCGTACCTGGGGCACTGAAGCTTTCTTT.

The J gene is TRBJ2-7, the V gene TRBV20-1; D remains unclear. This CDR3 spans 14 amino acids. The germline V and J ends were trimmed by 6 bases and 0 bases, with 15 bases remaining between them. In germline, CDR1 is DFQATT, CDR2 SNEGSKA (reference sequence). The CDR3 region is CSAKNGFSSYEQYF. In nucleotides, the CDR3 is TGCAGTGCCAAAAACGGGTTTAGCTCCTACGAGCAGTACTTC.

Ten or more counts support this clonotype. V gene TRBV28 combines with J gene TRBJ2-6; no firm D call. Germline lookup yields CDR1 MDHEN and CDR2 SYDVKM. The CDR3 totals 14 residues. V lost 3 bases and J 0 bases, leaving 3 bases between the germline ends. CDR3 bases: TGTGCCAGCAGTTTGAGCTCTGGGGCCAACGTCCTGACTTTC. Protein product: CASSLSSGANVLTF.

This chain links TRBV6-1 with TRBJ1-3; no clear D gene. V was trimmed by 6 bases and J by 0 bases, leaving 12 bases between them. Germline loops: CDR1 MNHNS, CDR2 SASEGT. The CDR3 has 15 residues. The CDR3 sequence is CASSPGKGSGNTIYF. The CDR3 DNA follows: TGTGCCAGCAGCCCCGGGAAGGGCTCTGGAAACACCATATATTTT.

This clonotype came up a few times. The chain recombines TRBV18 with TRBJ2-2; perhaps D is TRBD1 or TRBD2 (5 bases each). V was cut by 3 bases and J by 7 bases, with 12 bases left in between. CDR3 length: 14 residues. Looked up from germline, CDR1 is KGHSH and CDR2 is LQKENI. The CDR3 bases are TGTGCCAGCTCACCCGGGACGTCATTCGGGGAGCTGTTTTTT. Translated: CASSPGTSFGELFF.

This clonotype was counted ten times or more. The genes are TRBV3-1 and TRBJ2-7, with 10 positions matching TRBD2. The CDR3 extends over 14 amino acids. V gave up 5 bases and J gave up 4 bases; unmatched junction bases: 5. Germline V gives CDR1 LGHDT, CDR2 YNNKEL (reference sequence). CDR3 bases: TGTGCCAGCAGCAGAAGCGGGAGGGCGTACGAGCAGTACTTC. Protein sequence: CASSRSGRAYEQYF.

The gene calls are TRBV12-3 or TRBV12-4 and TRBJ2-1; D possibly uses TRBD1 or TRBD2 (6 bases each). The CDR3 runs to 18 residues. V was shortened by 6 bases and J by 0 bases, with 21 bases between the two germline ends. The chain's CDR3 is CASRPVGGGGSSYNEQFF. The DNA of the CDR3 is TGTGCCAGCAGACCGGTTGGGGGCGGAGGGAGCTCCTACAATGAGCAGTTCTTC.